The present entry profiles one T cell receptor (beta chain) with its context. The antigen remains unidentified. The same CDR3 also results from other DNA sequences found in this sample. Focal radiation with ipilimumab CTLA-4 blockade was given to patients with chemo-refractory metastatic non-small-cell lung cancer. The sample originates from a study of radiotherapy plus CTLA-4 blockade in lung cancer. Study-level information: Disease control reached more than 25%, with objective responses in around 19%.

Study observations and caveats: Once radiotherapy plus ipilimumab had been given, TCR clones derived from tumor expanded in blood. Early clonal dynamics of blood T cells, together with interferon-beta, were reported as the best response predictor.

Repertoires were generated with immunoSEQ multiplex PCR, while TCRdb's copy carries only in-frame clones and drops some. The data contain approximately 80,000 clones, more than 80% of them singletons. Germline CDR1 and CDR2: SGHAT and FQNNGV. V was shortened by 1 base and J by 4 bases, with 2 bases between the two germline ends. This CDR3 has 12 residues. Sequencing used peripheral blood, obtained from a patient treated with radiotherapy plus ipilimumab. The sequence derives from a human donor with non-small cell lung cancer who had stable disease on radiotherapy plus ipilimumab. The gene calls are TRBV11-2 and TRBJ1-3, with D uncertain. The CDR3 sequence: CASSLAGNTIYF. The CDR3 bases are TGTGCCAGCAGCTTAGCAGGAAACACCATATATTTT.